The rows below give T cell receptor beta chains drawn from one sample of a study of identical twins. TCRdb re-analysed the 5' RACE reads in MiXCR, keeping a single row per CDR3 protein. Among hundreds of thousands of distinct CDR3 sequences listed, 8.5% to 9% were seen once. This same sample was also taken into another study, of yellow fever vaccine responses in identical twins.

Sequencing was carried out using PBMCs. The receptors shown here come from a woman between 18 and 30 years old in good health. CDR3s include the opening cysteine and the closing phenylalanine or tryptophan. D genes are given only for firm matches. A clone size is listed for some rows: how often the clone was seen (once, few, many), or a class if it is expanded.

len: 11; abundance: .; d_gene: .; v_gene: TRBV29-1; j_gene: TRBJ2-1; CDR3nt: TGCAGCGTTGGAATAGCGGTTGAGCAGTTCTTC; CDR3aa: CSVGIAVEQFF
len: 12; abundance: .; d_gene: .; v_gene: TRBV30; j_gene: TRBJ2-7; CDR3nt: TGTGCCTGGAGTTTTACAGGGAATGAGCAGTACTTC; CDR3aa: CAWSFTGNEQYF
len: 18; abundance: few; d_gene: TRBD1; v_gene: TRBV6-5; j_gene: TRBJ2-3; CDR3nt: TGTGCCAGCAGTTACACCCTCCGGGACAGGGGGCACACAGATACGCAGTATTTT; CDR3aa: CASSYTLRDRGHTDTQYF
len: 14; abundance: .; d_gene: .; v_gene: TRBV5-6; j_gene: TRBJ1-2; CDR3nt: TGTGCCAGCAGCTTGTCCGGGAAAAACTATGGCTACACCTTC; CDR3aa: CASSLSGKNYGYTF
len: 17; abundance: .; d_gene: TRBD2; v_gene: TRBV4-3; j_gene: TRBJ2-7; CDR3nt: TGCGCCAGCAGCCAAGAGCTCCCGGGACTAGCCCTTTACGAGCAGTACTTC; CDR3aa: CASSQELPGLALYEQYF
len: 17; abundance: .; d_gene: TRBD1; v_gene: TRBV15; j_gene: TRBJ1-1; CDR3nt: TGTGCCACCAGCATGGACAGGGGGCTCGGTGAAGGCACTGAAGCTTTCTTT; CDR3aa: CATSMDRGLGEGTEAFF
len: 16; abundance: few; d_gene: .; v_gene: TRBV28; j_gene: TRBJ2-5; CDR3nt: TGTGCCAGCAGTCCCCCAGGACCCCCCGGGGTGGAGACCCAGTACTTC; CDR3aa: CASSPPGPPGVETQYF
len: 16; abundance: many; d_gene: TRBD1; v_gene: TRBV4-3; j_gene: TRBJ2-1; CDR3nt: TGCGCCAGCAGCCAAGACCGCAGGGGGATTTACAATGAGCAGTTCTTC; CDR3aa: CASSQDRRGIYNEQFF
len: 14; abundance: .; d_gene: TRBD1; v_gene: TRBV6-1; j_gene: TRBJ1-1; CDR3nt: TGTGCCAGCAGATCGGGACAGGAGAACACTGAAGCTTTCTTT; CDR3aa: CASRSGQENTEAFF
len: 13; abundance: .; d_gene: .; v_gene: TRBV6-2/TRBV6-3; j_gene: TRBJ2-2; CDR3nt: TGTGCCAGCACGTCCCTATACACCGGGGAGCTGTTTTTT; CDR3aa: CASTSLYTGELFF
len: 12; abundance: many; d_gene: .; v_gene: TRBV29-1; j_gene: TRBJ2-2; CDR3nt: TGCAGCGTTGCCTGGAACACCGGGGAGCTGTTTTTT; CDR3aa: CSVAWNTGELFF
len: 15; abundance: many; d_gene: .; v_gene: TRBV18; j_gene: TRBJ1-1; CDR3nt: TGTGCCAGCTCACCACCACCAAGTACAGGGCCTGGCGCTTTCTTT; CDR3aa: CASSPPPSTGPGAFF
len: 16; abundance: few; d_gene: TRBD1; v_gene: TRBV9; j_gene: TRBJ2-5; CDR3nt: TGTGCCAGCAGCGCTTTAAGACAGGGGGCTTCGGAGACCCAGTACTTC; CDR3aa: CASSALRQGASETQYF
len: 14; abundance: few; d_gene: .; v_gene: TRBV11-2; j_gene: TRBJ2-5; CDR3nt: TGTGCCAGCAGCTACTCCGCGGGGCCCGGGACCCAGTACTTC; CDR3aa: CASSYSAGPGTQYF
len: 16; abundance: .; d_gene: .; v_gene: TRBV28; j_gene: TRBJ1-6; CDR3nt: TGTGCCAGCAGGGGGGTCCAGGGGTTGGGGAATTCACCCCTCCACTTT; CDR3aa: CASRGVQGLGNSPLHF
len: 12; abundance: .; d_gene: .; v_gene: TRBV30; j_gene: TRBJ2-7; CDR3nt: TGTGCCTGGAGTGTGGACTTCTACGAGCAGTACTTC; CDR3aa: CAWSVDFYEQYF
len: 14; abundance: many; d_gene: .; v_gene: TRBV5-1; j_gene: TRBJ1-5; CDR3nt: TGCGCCAGCAGCTTGGATGGAGTCAATCAGCCCCAGCATTTT; CDR3aa: CASSLDGVNQPQHF
len: 14; abundance: .; d_gene: TRBD1; v_gene: TRBV29-1; j_gene: TRBJ1-2; CDR3nt: TGCAGCGTTGATAGCGGAGGGGGCAATCATGGCTACACCTTC; CDR3aa: CSVDSGGGNHGYTF
len: 13; abundance: .; d_gene: .; v_gene: TRBV24-1; j_gene: TRBJ2-2; CDR3nt: TGTGCTACGGAAGAAGGGAACACCGGGGAGCTGTTTTTT; CDR3aa: CATEEGNTGELFF
len: 14; abundance: .; d_gene: .; v_gene: TRBV5-1; j_gene: TRBJ1-1; CDR3nt: TGCGCCAGCAGCATGACAAACCTGAACACTGAAGCTTTCTTT; CDR3aa: CASSMTNLNTEAFF
len: 11; abundance: many; d_gene: TRBD2; v_gene: TRBV12-3/TRBV12-4; j_gene: TRBJ2-1; CDR3nt: TGTGCCAGCAGGAGCGGGGGGGCCCAGTTCTTC; CDR3aa: CASRSGGAQFF
len: 14; abundance: few; d_gene: TRBD1; v_gene: TRBV12-3/TRBV12-4; j_gene: TRBJ2-7; CDR3nt: TGTGCCAGCAGTCCGTCTCCACAGGGGGCTCAGCAGTACTTC; CDR3aa: CASSPSPQGAQQYF
len: 16; abundance: .; d_gene: .; v_gene: TRBV6-1; j_gene: TRBJ1-2; CDR3nt: TGTGCCAGCAGCAGGGATTTACTGGCGGCTAACTATGGCTACACCTTC; CDR3aa: CASSRDLLAANYGYTF
len: 14; abundance: .; d_gene: .; v_gene: TRBV14; j_gene: TRBJ2-5; CDR3nt: TGTGCCAGCAGCCAAGATCCCGGGGTAGGGACCCAGTACTTC; CDR3aa: CASSQDPGVGTQYF